This T cell receptor (beta chain) was captured in a study of blood T cell repertoires in COVID-19. Overall study: Nucleic acid was either cDNA or gDNA, and it came from T cells, B-cell-depleted T cells, or PBMCs.

CDR1 is SGHKS and CDR2 is YYEKEE in the germline V gene (reference sequence). V was trimmed by 2 bases and J by 4 bases, leaving 13 bases between them. The CDR3 sequence is 15 residues long. Assay used: immunoSEQ multiplex PCR; TCRdb lists only in-frame clones, some missing. The sample lists approximately 170,000 clones; more than 80% were seen once. The rearrangement links TRBV5-5 to TRBJ1-5, with D unresolved. The sequence came from a woman aged 55-69 years with COVID-19, enrolled during active disease. The source material was peripheral blood. The DNA of the CDR3 is TGTGCCAGCAGCTTAAGGCATCTAGCGAATCAGCCCCAGCATTTT. Its protein is CASSLRHLANQPQHF.